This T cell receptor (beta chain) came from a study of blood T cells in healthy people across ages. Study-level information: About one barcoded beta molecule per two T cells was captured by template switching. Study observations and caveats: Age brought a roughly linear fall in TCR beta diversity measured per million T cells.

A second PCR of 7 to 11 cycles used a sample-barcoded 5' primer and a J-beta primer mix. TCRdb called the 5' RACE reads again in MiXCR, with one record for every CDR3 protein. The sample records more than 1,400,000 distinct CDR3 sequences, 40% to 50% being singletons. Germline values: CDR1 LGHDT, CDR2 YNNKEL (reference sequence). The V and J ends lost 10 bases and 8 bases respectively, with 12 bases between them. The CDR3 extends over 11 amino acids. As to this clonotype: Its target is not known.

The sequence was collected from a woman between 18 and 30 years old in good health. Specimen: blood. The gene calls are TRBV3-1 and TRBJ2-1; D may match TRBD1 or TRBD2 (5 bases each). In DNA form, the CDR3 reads TGTGCCACCGGCCGGGGCGATGAGCAGTTCTTC. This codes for CATGRGDEQFF.